The clone carrying this T cell receptor beta chain was seen at least ten times. As yet, its antigen is unknown. The CDR3 length is 13 residues. With V trimmed by 5 bases and J by 4 bases, 6 bases remained unmatched. Germline lookup yields CDR1 DFQATT and CDR2 SNEGSKA (reference sequence). This sample is part of a study of neurological immune-mediated disorders. Study overall: Relapsing-remitting patients made up most of the 34 multiple sclerosis patients, and secondary progressive patients made up 3. The study, taken as a whole, reports: Levels of TCR clonal expansion peaked in HTLV-1-associated myelopathy and reached their lowest in multiple sclerosis, under those of healthy controls. The study found no CDR3 amino acid sequences shared by expanded clones across subjects, suggesting private repertoires in all groups.

The unsorted libraries were generated from a total of 2 million PBMCs, which had been stored in RNAlater at -80 C. MiXCR was run by TCRdb on the 5' RACE reads, yielding one entry per CDR3 protein. The repertoire holds around 69,000 distinct CDR3 sequences, around 3% seen once, with around 3.8% in the top ten. The sequenced sample consisted of PBMCs. V is TRBV20-1 and J is TRBJ2-7; 9 bases agree with TRBD2. The receptor was isolated from a man aged 40-49 years with multiple sclerosis. Here the CDR3 DNA reads TGCAGTGCTCTTGCGGGAGGGCCTTACGAGCAGTACTTC. This sequence encodes CSALAGGPYEQYF.